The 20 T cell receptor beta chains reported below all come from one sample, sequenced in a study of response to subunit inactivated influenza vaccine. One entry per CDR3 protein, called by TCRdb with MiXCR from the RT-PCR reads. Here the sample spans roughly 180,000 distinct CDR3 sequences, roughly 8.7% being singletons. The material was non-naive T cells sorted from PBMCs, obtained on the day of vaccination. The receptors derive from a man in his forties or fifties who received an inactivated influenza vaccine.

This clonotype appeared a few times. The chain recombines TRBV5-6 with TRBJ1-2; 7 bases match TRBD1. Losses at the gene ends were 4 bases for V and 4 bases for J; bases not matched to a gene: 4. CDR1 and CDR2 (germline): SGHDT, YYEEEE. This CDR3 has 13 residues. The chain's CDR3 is CASSTTGTYGYTF. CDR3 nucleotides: TGTGCCAGCAGCACGACAGGGACCTATGGCTACACCTTC. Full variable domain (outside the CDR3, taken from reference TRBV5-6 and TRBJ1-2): DAGVTQSPTHLIKTRGQQVTLRCSPKSGHDTVSWYQQALGQGPQFIFQYYEEEERQRGNFPDRFSGHQFPNYSSELNVNALLLGDSALYLCASSTTGTYGYTFGSGTRLTVV.

As DNA, the CDR3 is TGTGCCAGCAGCTACAGGACGGGAGAGCAGTTCTTC. Translating gives CASSYRTGEQFF. The chain recombines TRBV6-5 with TRBJ2-1; D is possibly TRBD1 or TRBD2 (5 bases each). Trimming left V 6 bases short and J 10 bases short, with 13 bases between. This CDR3 region has 12 residues. CDR1 MNHEY and CDR2 SVGAGI come from the germline V gene.

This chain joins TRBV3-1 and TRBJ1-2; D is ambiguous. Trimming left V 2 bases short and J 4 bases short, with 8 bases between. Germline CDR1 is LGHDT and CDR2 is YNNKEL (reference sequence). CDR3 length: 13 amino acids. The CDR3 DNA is TGTGCCAGCAGCCAATTCGCTGGCTATGGCTACACCTTC. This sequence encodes CASSQFAGYGYTF.

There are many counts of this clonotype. CDR3 nucleotide sequence: TGTGCCAGCTCACCACCGACAGGTCCGGAGACCCAGTACTTC. It translates to CASSPPTGPETQYF. This rearrangement joins TRBV18 to TRBJ2-5, with D perhaps TRBD1 (6 bases). CDR3 length: 14 amino acids. The ends were cut back, 0 bases at V and 5 bases at J, with 10 bases in the middle. CDR1 and CDR2 from the germline V gene are KGHSH and LQKENI.

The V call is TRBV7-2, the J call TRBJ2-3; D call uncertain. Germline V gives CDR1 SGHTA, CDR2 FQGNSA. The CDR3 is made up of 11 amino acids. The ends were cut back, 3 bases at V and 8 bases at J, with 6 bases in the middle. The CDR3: CASSFDVTQYF. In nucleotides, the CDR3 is TGTGCCAGCAGCTTTGACGTTACGCAGTATTTT. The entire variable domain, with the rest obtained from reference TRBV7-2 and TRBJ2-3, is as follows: GAGVSQSPSNKVTEKGKDVELRCDPISGHTALYWYRQSLGQGLEFLIYFQGNSAPDKSGLPSDRFSAERTGGSVSTLTIQRTQQEDSAVYLCASSFDVTQYFGPGTRLTVL.

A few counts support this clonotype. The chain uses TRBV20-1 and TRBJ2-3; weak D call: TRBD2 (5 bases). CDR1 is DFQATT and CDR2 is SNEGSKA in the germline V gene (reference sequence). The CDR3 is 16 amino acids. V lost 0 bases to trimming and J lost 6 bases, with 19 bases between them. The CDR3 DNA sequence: TGCAGTGCTAGAGATCCGGCGGGCGACTTAGTGGATACGCAGTATTTT. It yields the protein CSARDPAGDLVDTQYF.

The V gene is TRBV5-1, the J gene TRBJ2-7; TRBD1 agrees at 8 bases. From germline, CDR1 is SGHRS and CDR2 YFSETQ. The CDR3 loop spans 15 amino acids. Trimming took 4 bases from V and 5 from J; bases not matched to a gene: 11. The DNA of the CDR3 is TGCGCCAGCAGCCATCTTCAGGGGGCGAGGCACGAGCAGTACTTC. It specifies CASSHLQGARHEQYF. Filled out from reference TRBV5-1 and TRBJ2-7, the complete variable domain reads KAGVTQTPRYLIKTRGQQVTLSCSPISGHRSVSWYQQTPGQGLQFLFEYFSETQRNKGNFPGRFSGRQFSNSRSEMNVSTLELGDSALYLCASSHLQGARHEQYFGPGTRLTVT.

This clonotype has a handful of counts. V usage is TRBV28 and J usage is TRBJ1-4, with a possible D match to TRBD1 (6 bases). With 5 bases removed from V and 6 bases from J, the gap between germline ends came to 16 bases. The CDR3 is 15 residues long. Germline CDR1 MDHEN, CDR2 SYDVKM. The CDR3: CASSHGGRTDEKLFF. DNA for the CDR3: TGTGCCAGCAGTCATGGGGGCAGGACAGATGAAAAACTGTTTTTT.

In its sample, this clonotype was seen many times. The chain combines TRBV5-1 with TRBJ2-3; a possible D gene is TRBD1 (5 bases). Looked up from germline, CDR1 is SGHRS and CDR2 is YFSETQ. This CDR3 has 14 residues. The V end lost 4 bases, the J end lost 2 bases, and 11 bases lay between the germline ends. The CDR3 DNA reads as TGCGCCAGCAGCAGGGGTCTTATCACAGATACGCAGTATTTT. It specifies CASSRGLITDTQYF.

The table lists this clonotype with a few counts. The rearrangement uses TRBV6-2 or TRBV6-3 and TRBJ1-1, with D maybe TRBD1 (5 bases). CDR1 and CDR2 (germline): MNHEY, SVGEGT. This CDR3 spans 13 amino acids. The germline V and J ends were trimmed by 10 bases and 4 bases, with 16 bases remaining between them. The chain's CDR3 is CATRQGLGTEAFF. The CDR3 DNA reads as TGTGCCACTAGGCAGGGCCTCGGCACTGAAGCTTTCTTT.

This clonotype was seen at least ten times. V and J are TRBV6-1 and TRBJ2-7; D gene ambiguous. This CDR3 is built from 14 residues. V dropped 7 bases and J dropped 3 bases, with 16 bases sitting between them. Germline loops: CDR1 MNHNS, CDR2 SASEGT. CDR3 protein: CASTRAVHGYEQYF. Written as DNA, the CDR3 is TGTGCCAGCACCCGGGCCGTCCATGGCTACGAGCAGTACTTC.

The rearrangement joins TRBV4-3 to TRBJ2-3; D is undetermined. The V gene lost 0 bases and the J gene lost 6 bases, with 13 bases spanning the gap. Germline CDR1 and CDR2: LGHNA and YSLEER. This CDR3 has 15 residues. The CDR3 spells CASSQDGRPSDTQYF. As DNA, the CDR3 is TGCGCCAGCAGCCAAGATGGCCGACCCAGCGATACGCAGTATTTT.

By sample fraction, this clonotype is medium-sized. Here the CDR3 reads CASSQERDSNQPQHF. The CDR3 DNA reads as TGTGCCAGCAGCCAGGAACGGGATAGCAATCAGCCCCAGCATTTT. The chain employs TRBV4-2 and TRBJ1-5; the D is unclear. The CDR3 runs to 15 residues. Germline-derived CDR1 and CDR2 are LGHNA and YNFKEQ. V was clipped by 3 bases and J by 0 bases, with 9 bases between them.

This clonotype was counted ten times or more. CDR3 region: CAISESTSYQETQYF. Here the CDR3 DNA reads TGTGCCATCAGTGAGTCGACGTCGTACCAAGAGACCCAGTACTTC. The chain employs TRBV10-3 and TRBJ2-5; D remains unclear. Trimming cost V 0 bases and J 0 bases, with 8 bases left between them. This CDR3 has 15 residues. Germline V gives CDR1 ENHRY, CDR2 SYGVKD.

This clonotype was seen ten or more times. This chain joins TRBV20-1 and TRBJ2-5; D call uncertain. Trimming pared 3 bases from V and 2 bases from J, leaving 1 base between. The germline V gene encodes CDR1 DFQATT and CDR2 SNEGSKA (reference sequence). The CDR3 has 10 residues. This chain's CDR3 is CSARQETQYF. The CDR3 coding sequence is TGCAGTGCTAGGCAAGAGACCCAGTACTTC.

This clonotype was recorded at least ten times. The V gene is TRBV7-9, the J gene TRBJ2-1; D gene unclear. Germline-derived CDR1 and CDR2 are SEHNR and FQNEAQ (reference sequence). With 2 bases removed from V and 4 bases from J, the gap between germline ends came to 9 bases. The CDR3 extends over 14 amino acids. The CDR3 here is CASSLRVGYNEQFF. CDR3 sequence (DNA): TGTGCCAGCAGCTTAAGGGTAGGATACAATGAGCAGTTCTTC.

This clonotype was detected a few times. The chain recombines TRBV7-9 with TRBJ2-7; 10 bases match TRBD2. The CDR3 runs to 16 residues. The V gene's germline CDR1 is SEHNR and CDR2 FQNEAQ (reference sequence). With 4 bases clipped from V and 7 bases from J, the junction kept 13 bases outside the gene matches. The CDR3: CASSSALAGNIGEQYF. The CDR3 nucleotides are TGTGCCAGCAGCTCAGCACTAGCGGGGAATATAGGGGAGCAGTACTTC.

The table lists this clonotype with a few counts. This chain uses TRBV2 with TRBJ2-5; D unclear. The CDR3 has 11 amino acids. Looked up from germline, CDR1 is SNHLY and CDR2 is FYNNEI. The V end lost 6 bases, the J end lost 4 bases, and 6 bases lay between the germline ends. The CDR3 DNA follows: TGTGCCAGCAGCGTAAGAGAGACCCAGTACTTC. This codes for CASSVRETQYF.

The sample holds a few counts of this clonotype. The CDR3 DNA follows: TGTGCCATCAGTGAGGGACAGGGGGCGGATGGCTACACCTTC. It specifies CAISEGQGADGYTF. The chain links TRBV10-3 to TRBJ1-2; 11 bases fit TRBD1. Germline V gives CDR1 ENHRY, CDR2 SYGVKD. This CDR3 region has 14 residues. The junction had 2 bases not matched to a gene; V was cut back by 2 bases and J by 6 bases.

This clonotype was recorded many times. The CDR3 loop reads CASSTAGQPQHF. CDR3 DNA: TGTGCCAGCAGCACGGCAGGTCAGCCCCAGCATTTT. V usage is TRBV25-1 and J usage is TRBJ1-5; D unclear. CDR3 length equals 12 residues. Deletions cut 6 bases from V and 6 bases from J, with 9 bases between. Germline CDR1 is MGHDK and CDR2 is SYGVNS.